This entry lists 7 T cell receptor beta chains sequenced from one sample in a study of control samples from healthy donors and cancer patients. This table comes from immunoSEQ multiplex PCR, and its TCRdb copy is limited to in-frame clones, with some not included. The sample consists of under 140,000 clones, approximately 90% of them appearing once. The sequencing sample was made of PBMCs. These receptors originate from a woman aged 60-70 years with lung cancer.

This rearrangement joins TRBV6-5 to TRBJ1-2; D perhaps matches TRBD1 (5 bases). The germline V and J ends were trimmed by 1 base and 11 bases, with 20 bases remaining between them. Germline values: CDR1 MNHEY, CDR2 SVGAGI. There are 15 residues in the CDR3. In nucleotides, the CDR3 is TGTGCCAGCAGTTACTTTACAGAGGGACTTTCGCGTTACACCTTC. Amino acids: CASSYFTEGLSRYTF.

V and J are TRBV3-1 (or the pseudogene TRBV3-2) and TRBJ2-1, with 8 bases fitting TRBD1. Germline CDR1 LGHDT, CDR2 YNNKEL (reference sequence). The CDR3 covers 15 residues. V lost 6 bases to trimming and J lost 6 bases; unmatched junction nucleotides: 10. This CDR3 reads CASSPSGRGPNEQFF. As DNA, the CDR3 is TGTGCCAGCAGTCCATCGGGCAGGGGGCCCAATGAGCAGTTCTTC.

This chain links TRBV27 with TRBJ2-5, with 11 bases that match TRBD2. Germline CDR1 and CDR2: MNHEY and SMNVEV (reference sequence). This CDR3 contains 17 residues. The V gene end was trimmed by 7 bases and the J gene end by 5 bases; junction bases not matched to a gene: 15. The CDR3 loop is CASKDPSGTSGGETQYF. The CDR3 DNA follows: TGTGCCAGCAAAGATCCCTCCGGGACTAGCGGCGGGGAGACCCAGTACTTC.

The chain recombines TRBV29-1 with TRBJ1-1; the D gene is possibly TRBD1 (5 bases). The V end was cut by 3 bases, the J end by 5 bases, with 7 bases between. The CDR3 has 11 amino acids. Germline V gene sequence: CDR1 SQVTM, CDR2 ANQGSEA. This CDR3 reads CSVDRVTEAFF. In nucleotides, the CDR3 is TGCAGCGTTGACAGGGTTACTGAAGCTTTCTTT.

This clone was seen a single time. The genes are TRBV5-1 and TRBJ2-5; 7 bases line up with TRBD1. Germline V gene lookup returns CDR1 SGHRS and CDR2 YFSETQ. J gave up 4 bases and V 2 bases, and 2 bases lay outside the gene matches. The CDR3 covers 13 residues. The CDR3 DNA reads as TGCGCCAGCAGCTTAGGGGACAGAGAGACCCAGTACTTC. Protein sequence: CASSLGDRETQYF.

The gene calls are TRBV7-9 and TRBJ1-1; D unclear. There are 13 residues in the CDR3. V dropped 3 bases and J dropped 8 bases, with 13 bases sitting between them. CDR1 SEHNR and CDR2 FQNEAQ come from the germline V gene (reference sequence). The CDR3 DNA follows: TGTGCCAGCAGCTTCCGTCCCGAAAGGGAAGCTTTCTTT. This gives the protein CASSFRPEREAFF. The full variable domain, with the rest looked up from reference TRBV7-9 and TRBJ1-1, is DTGVSQNPRHKITKRGQNVTFRCDPISEHNRLYWYRQTLGQGPEFLTYFQNEAQLEKSRLLSDRFSAERPKGSFSTLEIQRTEQGDSAMYLCASSFRPEREAFFGQGTRLTVV.

The chain links TRBV19 to TRBJ2-3; TRBD2 aligns across 8 bases. V lost 6 bases and J lost 5; bases outside the gene matches: 7. The V gene's germline CDR1 is LNHDA and CDR2 SQIVND (reference sequence). This CDR3 comprises 14 residues. CDR3 nucleotide sequence: TGTGCCAGTAGGTTGACTAGCGCCCTAGATACGCAGTATTTT. Translation gives CASRLTSALDTQYF.